Listed here are 15 T cell receptor beta chains from one sample, sequenced in a study of cytomegalovirus exposure and HLA in healthy donors (dated by TCRdb to about 2017). Libraries were made using the immunoSEQ multiplex PCR assay. The multiplex PCR relied on a mix of 60 forward primers for TCR Vbeta segments and 13 reverse primers for TCR Jbeta segments. This immuneACCESS table, as held by TCRdb, lists in-frame sequences with V and J called but not all clones. Of the missing ones, under half trace to an unresolved V gene in checked studies; the others have no known cause. This sample comprises 150,000 to 200,000 clones, just under 80% of them detected only once. Jointly, the top ten make up approximately 3.4% of the sample. Sequencing was performed on PBMCs. These receptors all stem from a woman aged 45-65 years in good health and CMV-seropositive.

This clone was recorded a few times. This chain connects TRBV27 to TRBJ2-7; 7 bases align to TRBD1. The CDR3 is made up of 15 amino acids. The germline gives CDR1 MNHEY, CDR2 SMNVEV (reference sequence). V gave up 8 bases and J gave up 2 bases; unmatched junction bases: 12. Here the CDR3 reads CASRSETGLPYEQYF. The DNA of the CDR3 is TGTGCCAGCCGCTCTGAGACAGGGTTACCCTACGAGCAGTACTTC.

The rearrangement uses TRBV28 and TRBJ2-5, with a weak D call TRBD2 (6 bases). The CDR3 covers 10 residues. Germline CDR1 is MDHEN and CDR2 is SYDVKM. V was shortened by 2 bases and J by 14 bases, with 9 bases between the two germline ends. The CDR3 is CASSLGGEYF. The DNA for the CDR3 is TGTGCCAGCAGTTTAGGAGGGGAATACTTC.

This chain uses TRBV18 with TRBJ1-2, with D uncertain. Germline V CDR1 and CDR2: KGHSH, LQKENI. This CDR3 has 14 amino acids. V was pared by 0 bases and J by 7 bases, with 12 bases between. The CDR3 DNA follows: TGTGCCAGCTCACCACCGCCGGGTGACGGTGGCTACACCTTC. Translating gives CASSPPPGDGGYTF.

With respect to this clone: The same CDR3 also results from other DNA sequences found in this sample. The chain has TRBV2 and TRBJ1-1; D gene unclear. CDR3 length equals 17 residues. CDR1 and CDR2 (germline): SNHLY, FYNNEI. V dropped 10 bases and J dropped 0 bases, with 24 bases sitting between them. The CDR3 coding sequence is TGTGCCATCACTAGCAGAAGACGGCATACGATGAACACTGAAGCTTTCTTT. Its protein is CAITSRRRHTMNTEAFF.

V and J are TRBV6-1 and TRBJ1-6; D gene ambiguous. Trimming stripped 4 bases from V and 10 bases from J, with 11 bases between. The germline CDR1 and CDR2 sequences are MNHNS and SASEGT. This CDR3 spans 13 amino acids. This CDR3 is CASSGGSGSPLHF. The CDR3 nucleotides are TGTGCCAGCAGTGGAGGGTCGGGGTCACCCCTCCACTTT.

This chain joins TRBV4-3 and TRBJ2-3, with a possible D match to TRBD2 (5 bases). V shed 1 base and J shed 4 bases, with 15 bases lying between them. CDR3 length equals 16 residues. Per germline, CDR1 LGHNA and CDR2 YSLEER. The CDR3 sequence: CASSQVPLGRADTQYF. The CDR3 DNA reads TGCGCCAGCAGCCAAGTCCCCCTAGGGCGGGCAGATACGCAGTATTTT.

The rearrangement joins TRBV6-1 to TRBJ1-6; no clear D. The CDR3 contains 14 residues. Trimming pared 6 bases from V and 6 bases from J, leaving 12 bases between. Per the germline V gene, CDR1 is MNHNS and CDR2 is SASEGT. CDR3: CASRPDGSNSPLHF. The CDR3 DNA is TGTGCCAGCAGGCCGGACGGGAGTAATTCACCCCTCCACTTT.

The chain links TRBV9 to TRBJ2-7; 8 bases map to TRBD1. The CDR3 has 15 amino acids. V shed 4 bases, J shed 3 bases, and the junction held 9 bases outside the gene matches. The V gene's germline CDR1 is SGDLS and CDR2 YYNGEE. CDR3 in DNA: TGTGCCAGCAGCCCAGGGGGCTCACCCTACTACGAGCAGTACTTC. It specifies CASSPGGSPYYEQYF.

The CDR3 region has the DNA TGTGCCAGCAGTCATTCTAGCGGGAGGCCTCCGGTAGAGCAGTACTTC. Translated: CASSHSSGRPPVEQYF. The chain joins TRBV28 to TRBJ2-7, with 11 bases matching TRBD2. Germline CDR1 MDHEN, CDR2 SYDVKM. The length of the CDR3 is 16 residues. Trimming removed 5 bases from V and 7 bases from J; junction bases left unmatched: 13.

The chain carries TRBV14 and TRBJ2-7, with D hard to call. Germline V gene data show CDR1 as SGHDN and CDR2 as FVKESK. The V and J ends lost 6 bases and 4 bases respectively, with 13 bases between them. The CDR3 contains 13 residues. The CDR3 protein is CASSGGESYEQYF. CDR3 DNA sequence: TGTGCCAGCAGTGGCGGCGAGTCTTACGAGCAGTACTTC.

This chain uses TRBV7-3 with TRBJ2-2; TRBD2 agrees at 10 bases. The germline V gene has CDR1 SGHTA and CDR2 FQGTGA. CDR3 length: 16 amino acids. Trimming cost V 4 bases and J 1 base; bases outside gene matches: 3. CDR3 nucleotides: TGTGCCAGCAGCTCTAGCGGGAGCCGGAACACCGGGGAGCTGTTTTTT. Its translation: CASSSSGSRNTGELFF. Based on the CDR3 plus reference TRBV7-3 and TRBJ2-2, the full variable domain is GAGVSQTPSNKVTEKGKYVELRCDPISGHTALYWYRQSLGQGPEFLIYFQGTGAADDSGLPNDRFFAVRPEGSVSTLKIQRTERGDSAVYLCASSSSGSRNTGELFFGEGSRLTVL.

This chain connects TRBV7-8 to TRBJ2-5, with D perhaps matching TRBD2 (7 bases). CDR1 and CDR2 from the germline V gene are SGHVS and FQNEAQ. Trimming pared 1 base from V and 5 bases from J, leaving 17 bases between. The CDR3 is 16 amino acids. CDR3: CASSLGGGRFRETQYF. The CDR3 DNA follows: TGTGCCAGCAGCTTAGGGGGGGGGCGGTTTAGGGAGACCCAGTACTTC.

V is TRBV4-3 and J is TRBJ2-3; tentative D call: TRBD2 (6 bases). V gave up 4 bases and J gave up 4 bases, with 12 bases separating them. CDR3 size: 14 residues. Germline V gene data show CDR1 as LGHNA and CDR2 as YSLEER. In DNA form, the CDR3 reads TGCGCCAGCAGCCCCGGGGGTTTAGCAGATACGCAGTATTTT. Translated: CASSPGGLADTQYF.

V usage is TRBV5-1 and J usage is TRBJ2-1, with 9 bases lining up with TRBD2. Trimming removed 0 bases from V and 9 bases from J; junction bases left unmatched: 7. Germline V gene data show CDR1 as SGHRS and CDR2 as YFSETQ. CDR3 length equals 15 residues. The CDR3 DNA reads as TGCGCCAGCAGCTTGGGAGCGGGAGGCCGGGGTGAGCAGTTCTTC. It codes for CASSLGAGGRGEQFF.

This sequence joins TRBV9 and TRBJ1-5; possibly TRBD1 for D (5 bases). With 4 bases removed from V and 2 bases from J, the gap between germline ends came to 10 bases. The CDR3 has 14 amino acids. CDR1 and CDR2 from the germline V gene are SGDLS and YYNGEE. CDR3 sequence reads: CASSPLGGNQPQHF. The CDR3 nucleotides are TGTGCCAGCAGCCCCTTAGGGGGCAATCAGCCCCAGCATTTT.